One sample yielded the 12 T cell receptor beta chains listed below, sequenced in a study of T cell responses to AZD1222 COVID-19 vaccine. TCRdb keeps only in-frame clones here, not all; method: immunoSEQ multiplex PCR. This table holds 80,000 to 95,000 clones, approximately 87% found once. Source: peripheral blood, taken on day 0 of MenACWY control vaccination. Source of these receptors: an adult in good health.

A few counts support this clone. V is TRBV24-1 and J is TRBJ2-3; 7 nucleotides align to TRBD2. This CDR3 contains 15 residues. CDR1 is KGHDR, CDR2 SFDVKD, per germline. Trimming at V came to 4 bases and at J to 5 bases, leaving 8 bases not matched to a gene. The CDR3 sequence: CATSEFGEGLDTQYF. The CDR3 nucleotides read TGTGCCACCAGTGAGTTCGGGGAGGGCTTAGATACGCAGTATTTT.

The chain is built from TRBV14 and TRBJ1-2; possibly TRBD1 for D (5 bases). V lost 3 bases and J 4 bases, leaving 9 bases between the germline ends. The germline V gene has CDR1 SGHDN and CDR2 FVKESK. The length of the CDR3 is 13 residues. In nucleotides, the CDR3 is TGTGCCAGCAGCCAGGGAGGGACCTATGGCTACACCTTC. Translated, it gives CASSQGGTYGYTF.

This clone was recorded a few times. This chain connects TRBV28 to TRBJ2-7; 7 bases fit TRBD2. Germline lookup yields CDR1 MDHEN and CDR2 SYDVKM. CDR3 size: 14 residues. Trimming took 5 bases from V and 2 from J; bases not matched to a gene: 6. For the CDR3, the DNA is TGTGCCAGCAGTGGGGGGGTTAGTACCTACGAGCAGTACTTC. Protein: CASSGGVSTYEQYF.

The chain carries TRBV10-3 and TRBJ1-2, with unresolved D. The CDR3 spans 13 residues. In germline, CDR1 is ENHRY, CDR2 SYGVKD. The V gene lost 3 bases and the J gene lost 8 bases, with 13 bases spanning the gap. The CDR3 coding sequence is TGTGCCATCAGTGAAATGGAGGAGGAGGGCTACACCTTC. Amino acids: CAISEMEEEGYTF.

The V call is TRBV27, the J call TRBJ2-1; D perhaps matches TRBD2 (7 bases). This CDR3 has 14 amino acids. Trimming removed 10 bases at V and 2 bases at J, with 15 bases between. Germline CDR1 MNHEY, CDR2 SMNVEV (reference sequence). The CDR3 DNA reads as TGTGCCACCTGGGGGGGGGCACCCTACAATGAGCAGTTCTTC. It translates to CATWGGAPYNEQFF.

V gene TRBV5-1 combines with J gene TRBJ2-1; D is undetermined. The V gene's germline CDR1 is SGHRS and CDR2 YFSETQ. CDR3 size: 14 residues. Trimming removed 5 bases at V and 4 bases at J, with 13 bases between. CDR3 amino acids: CASSQSSIYNEQFF. The CDR3 DNA reads TGCGCCAGCAGTCAATCCTCCATATACAATGAGCAGTTCTTC.

This chain connects TRBV3-1 (or the pseudogene TRBV3-2) to TRBJ1-1; D not certain. Germline lookup yields CDR1 LGHDT and CDR2 YNNKEL (reference sequence). The CDR3 sequence is 12 residues long. V gave up 3 bases and J gave up 1 base, with 3 bases separating them. CDR3 loop: CASSHPNTEAFF. For the CDR3, the DNA is TGTGCCAGCAGCCATCCGAACACTGAAGCTTTCTTT.

This rearrangement joins TRBV18 to TRBJ1-2; 8 bases are a match to TRBD1. J was trimmed by 2 bases and V by 3 bases; bases with no gene match: 2. CDR3 length: 14 residues. The V gene's germline CDR1 is KGHSH and CDR2 LQKENI. The CDR3 loop reads CASSPDRGNYGYTF. The CDR3 DNA follows: TGTGCCAGCTCACCTGACAGGGGCAACTATGGCTACACCTTC.

The V and J genes are TRBV28 and TRBJ2-1, with 8 nucleotides matching TRBD2. Germline V gives CDR1 MDHEN, CDR2 SYDVKM. The CDR3 has 16 residues. After removal of 6 bases from V and 4 bases from J, the junction contained 11 bases not matched to a gene. The CDR3 nucleotides read TGTGCCAGCAGACCCACTAGCGGCACACGTTACAATGAGCAGTTCTTC. It is translated as CASRPTSGTRYNEQFF. Together with reference TRBV28 and TRBJ2-1, the CDR3 gives the full variable domain: DVKVTQSSRYLVKRTGEKVFLECVQDMDHENMFWYRQDPGLGLRLIYFSYDVKMKEKGDIPEGYSVSREKKERFSLILESASTNQTSMYLCASRPTSGTRYNEQFFGPGTRLTVL.

The chain is built from TRBV7-9 and TRBJ2-7, with a weak D call TRBD2 (5 bases). Trimming left V 3 bases short and J 4 bases short, with 13 bases between. Germline lookup yields CDR1 SEHNR and CDR2 FQNEAQ (reference sequence). This CDR3 region has 14 residues. CDR3 sequence: CASSLRVEGYEQYF. The CDR3 nucleotides are TGTGCCAGCAGCTTGAGGGTAGAGGGATACGAGCAGTACTTC. Drawing the rest from reference TRBV7-9 and TRBJ2-7, the complete variable domain is DTGVSQNPRHKITKRGQNVTFRCDPISEHNRLYWYRQTLGQGPEFLTYFQNEAQLEKSRLLSDRFSAERPKGSFSTLEIQRTEQGDSAMYLCASSLRVEGYEQYFGPGTRLTVT.

V is TRBV7-9 and J is TRBJ1-1, with a weak D call TRBD1 (6 bases). There are 15 residues in the CDR3. Per germline, CDR1 SEHNR and CDR2 FQNEAQ (reference sequence). The V and J ends lost 2 bases and 1 base respectively, with 11 bases between them. The CDR3 here is CASSLTRTANTEAFF. The CDR3, as DNA: TGTGCCAGCAGCTTAACGAGGACAGCGAACACTGAAGCTTTCTTT.

In this sample, this clone turned up once. The chain is built from TRBV6-5 and TRBJ1-1; D gene ambiguous. The CDR3 contains 15 residues. The V end lost 4 bases, the J end lost 1 base, and 13 bases lay between the germline ends. In germline, CDR1 is MNHEY, CDR2 SVGAGI. CDR3 residues: CASSWAALGNTEAFF. CDR3 bases: TGTGCCAGCAGTTGGGCCGCCCTGGGGAACACTGAAGCTTTCTTT.